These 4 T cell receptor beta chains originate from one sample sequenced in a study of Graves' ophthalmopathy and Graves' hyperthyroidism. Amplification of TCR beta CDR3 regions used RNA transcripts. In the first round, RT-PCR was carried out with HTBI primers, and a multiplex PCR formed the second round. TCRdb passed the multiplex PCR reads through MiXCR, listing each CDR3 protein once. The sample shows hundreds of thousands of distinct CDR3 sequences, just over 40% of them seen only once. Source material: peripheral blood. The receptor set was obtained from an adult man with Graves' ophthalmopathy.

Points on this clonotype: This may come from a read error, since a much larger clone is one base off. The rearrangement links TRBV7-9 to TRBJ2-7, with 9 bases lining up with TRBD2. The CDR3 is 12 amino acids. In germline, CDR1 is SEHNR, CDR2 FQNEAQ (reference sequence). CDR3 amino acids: CAGASGTYEQHF. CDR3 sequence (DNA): TGTGCCGGGGCTAGCGGGACCTACGAGCAGCACTTC.

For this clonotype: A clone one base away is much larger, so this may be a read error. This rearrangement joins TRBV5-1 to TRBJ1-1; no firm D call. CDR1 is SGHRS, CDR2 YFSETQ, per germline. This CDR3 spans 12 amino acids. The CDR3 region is CASSLGKTEALF. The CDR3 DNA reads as TGCGCCAGCAGCTTGGGGAAAACTGAAGCTCTCTTT.

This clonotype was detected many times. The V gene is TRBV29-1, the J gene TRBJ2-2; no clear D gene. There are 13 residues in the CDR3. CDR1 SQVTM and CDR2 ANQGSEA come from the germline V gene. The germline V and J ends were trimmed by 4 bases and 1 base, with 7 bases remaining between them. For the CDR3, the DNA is TGCAGCGTTGTTGCGAAGAACACCGGGGAGCTGTTTTTT. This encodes CSVVAKNTGELFF.

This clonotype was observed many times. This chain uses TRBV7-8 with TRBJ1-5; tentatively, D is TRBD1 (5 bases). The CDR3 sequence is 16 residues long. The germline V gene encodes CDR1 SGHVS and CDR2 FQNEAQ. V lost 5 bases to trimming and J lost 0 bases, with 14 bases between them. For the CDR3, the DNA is TGTGCCAGCAGCACCGCTCGGACACGTAGCAATCAGCCCCAGCATTTT. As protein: CASSTARTRSNQPQHF.